The clone carrying this T cell receptor (beta chain) was recorded at least ten times. What it binds is unknown. This record comes from a study of human T cells and chemical hapten exposure. V lost 5 bases and J lost 5; bases outside the gene matches: 10. The CDR3 has 15 residues. Germline V gene sequence: CDR1 MNHEY, CDR2 SVGEGT. Regarding the study as a whole: The number of TCRs above 1 in 1000 frequency did not change after DPC sensitization. Compared to controls, expanded TCRs made significantly more large clusters of similar CDR3s.

Time point here: pre-sensitization, week 0. The treatment was: therapeutic diphenylcyclopropenone sensitization with weekly scalp DPC. Extraction of total RNA was performed on unfractionated whole blood. Individual cDNA molecules each carried unique molecular identifiers attached by the library. MiXCR was run by TCRdb on the RACE reads, yielding one entry per CDR3 protein. In the table there are under 300,000 distinct CDR3 sequences, approximately 7.5% of which are singletons. This TCR was recovered from a man aged 18 to 30 with alopecia areata. Some clones in this sample may be carry-over from other donors' samples. The chain couples TRBV6-2 or TRBV6-3 to TRBJ2-3; 7 nucleotides match TRBD2. The source material was whole blood, sampled in connection with sensitization to the hapten diphenylcyclopropenone (DPC). The CDR3 sequence is CASSQSSGVRDTQYF. The CDR3 nucleotides read TGTGCCAGCAGTCAATCTAGCGGAGTGAGAGATACGCAGTATTTT.